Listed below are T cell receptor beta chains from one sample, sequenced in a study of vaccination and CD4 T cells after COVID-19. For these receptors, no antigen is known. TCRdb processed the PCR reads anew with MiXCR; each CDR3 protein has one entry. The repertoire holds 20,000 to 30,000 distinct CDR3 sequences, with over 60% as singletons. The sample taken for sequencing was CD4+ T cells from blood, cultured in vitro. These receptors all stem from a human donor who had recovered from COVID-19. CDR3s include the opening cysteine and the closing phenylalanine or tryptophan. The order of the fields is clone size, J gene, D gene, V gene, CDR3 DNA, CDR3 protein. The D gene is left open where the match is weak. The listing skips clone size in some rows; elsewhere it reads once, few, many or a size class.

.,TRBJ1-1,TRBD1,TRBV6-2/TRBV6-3,TGTGCCAGCAGATCAGGGGGCGCGGGCACTGAAGCTTTCTTT,CASRSGGAGTEAFF
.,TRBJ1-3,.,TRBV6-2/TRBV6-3,TGTGCCAGCGCGGGGGGCTCTGGAAACACCATATATTTT,CASAGGSGNTIYF
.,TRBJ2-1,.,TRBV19,TGTGCCAGTAGTATACAGACCCCTGACAATGAGCAGTTCTTC,CASSIQTPDNEQFF
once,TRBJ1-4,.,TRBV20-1,TGCAGTGCTCCTACTGCGGGGGCAACTAATGAAAAACTGTTTTTT,CSAPTAGATNEKLFF
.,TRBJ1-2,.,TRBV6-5,TGTGCCAGCAGTTACACAGGAACTGTCTATGGCTACACCTTC,CASSYTGTVYGYTF
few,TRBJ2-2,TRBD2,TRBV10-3,TGTGCCATCAGTGACGCGGGAGATACCGGGGAGCTGTTTTTT,CAISDAGDTGELFF
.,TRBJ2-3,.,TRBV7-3,TGTGCCAGCAGCGGCGTTAGCGGCACAGATACGCAGTATTTT,CASSGVSGTDTQYF
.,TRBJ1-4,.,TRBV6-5,TGTGCCAGCAGTTGGGAGATGGCACCAACTAATGAAAAACTGTTTTTT,CASSWEMAPTNEKLFF
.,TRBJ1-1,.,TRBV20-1,TGCAGTGCTAGTCTGGGCGGACTGAACACTGAAGCTTTCTTT,CSASLGGLNTEAFF
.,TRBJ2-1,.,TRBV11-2,TGTGCCCCCGAGGGTAATGAGCAGTTCTTC,CAPEGNEQFF
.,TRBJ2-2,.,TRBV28,TGTGCCAGCAACCAATTTGCTTACACCGGGGAGCTGTTTTTT,CASNQFAYTGELFF